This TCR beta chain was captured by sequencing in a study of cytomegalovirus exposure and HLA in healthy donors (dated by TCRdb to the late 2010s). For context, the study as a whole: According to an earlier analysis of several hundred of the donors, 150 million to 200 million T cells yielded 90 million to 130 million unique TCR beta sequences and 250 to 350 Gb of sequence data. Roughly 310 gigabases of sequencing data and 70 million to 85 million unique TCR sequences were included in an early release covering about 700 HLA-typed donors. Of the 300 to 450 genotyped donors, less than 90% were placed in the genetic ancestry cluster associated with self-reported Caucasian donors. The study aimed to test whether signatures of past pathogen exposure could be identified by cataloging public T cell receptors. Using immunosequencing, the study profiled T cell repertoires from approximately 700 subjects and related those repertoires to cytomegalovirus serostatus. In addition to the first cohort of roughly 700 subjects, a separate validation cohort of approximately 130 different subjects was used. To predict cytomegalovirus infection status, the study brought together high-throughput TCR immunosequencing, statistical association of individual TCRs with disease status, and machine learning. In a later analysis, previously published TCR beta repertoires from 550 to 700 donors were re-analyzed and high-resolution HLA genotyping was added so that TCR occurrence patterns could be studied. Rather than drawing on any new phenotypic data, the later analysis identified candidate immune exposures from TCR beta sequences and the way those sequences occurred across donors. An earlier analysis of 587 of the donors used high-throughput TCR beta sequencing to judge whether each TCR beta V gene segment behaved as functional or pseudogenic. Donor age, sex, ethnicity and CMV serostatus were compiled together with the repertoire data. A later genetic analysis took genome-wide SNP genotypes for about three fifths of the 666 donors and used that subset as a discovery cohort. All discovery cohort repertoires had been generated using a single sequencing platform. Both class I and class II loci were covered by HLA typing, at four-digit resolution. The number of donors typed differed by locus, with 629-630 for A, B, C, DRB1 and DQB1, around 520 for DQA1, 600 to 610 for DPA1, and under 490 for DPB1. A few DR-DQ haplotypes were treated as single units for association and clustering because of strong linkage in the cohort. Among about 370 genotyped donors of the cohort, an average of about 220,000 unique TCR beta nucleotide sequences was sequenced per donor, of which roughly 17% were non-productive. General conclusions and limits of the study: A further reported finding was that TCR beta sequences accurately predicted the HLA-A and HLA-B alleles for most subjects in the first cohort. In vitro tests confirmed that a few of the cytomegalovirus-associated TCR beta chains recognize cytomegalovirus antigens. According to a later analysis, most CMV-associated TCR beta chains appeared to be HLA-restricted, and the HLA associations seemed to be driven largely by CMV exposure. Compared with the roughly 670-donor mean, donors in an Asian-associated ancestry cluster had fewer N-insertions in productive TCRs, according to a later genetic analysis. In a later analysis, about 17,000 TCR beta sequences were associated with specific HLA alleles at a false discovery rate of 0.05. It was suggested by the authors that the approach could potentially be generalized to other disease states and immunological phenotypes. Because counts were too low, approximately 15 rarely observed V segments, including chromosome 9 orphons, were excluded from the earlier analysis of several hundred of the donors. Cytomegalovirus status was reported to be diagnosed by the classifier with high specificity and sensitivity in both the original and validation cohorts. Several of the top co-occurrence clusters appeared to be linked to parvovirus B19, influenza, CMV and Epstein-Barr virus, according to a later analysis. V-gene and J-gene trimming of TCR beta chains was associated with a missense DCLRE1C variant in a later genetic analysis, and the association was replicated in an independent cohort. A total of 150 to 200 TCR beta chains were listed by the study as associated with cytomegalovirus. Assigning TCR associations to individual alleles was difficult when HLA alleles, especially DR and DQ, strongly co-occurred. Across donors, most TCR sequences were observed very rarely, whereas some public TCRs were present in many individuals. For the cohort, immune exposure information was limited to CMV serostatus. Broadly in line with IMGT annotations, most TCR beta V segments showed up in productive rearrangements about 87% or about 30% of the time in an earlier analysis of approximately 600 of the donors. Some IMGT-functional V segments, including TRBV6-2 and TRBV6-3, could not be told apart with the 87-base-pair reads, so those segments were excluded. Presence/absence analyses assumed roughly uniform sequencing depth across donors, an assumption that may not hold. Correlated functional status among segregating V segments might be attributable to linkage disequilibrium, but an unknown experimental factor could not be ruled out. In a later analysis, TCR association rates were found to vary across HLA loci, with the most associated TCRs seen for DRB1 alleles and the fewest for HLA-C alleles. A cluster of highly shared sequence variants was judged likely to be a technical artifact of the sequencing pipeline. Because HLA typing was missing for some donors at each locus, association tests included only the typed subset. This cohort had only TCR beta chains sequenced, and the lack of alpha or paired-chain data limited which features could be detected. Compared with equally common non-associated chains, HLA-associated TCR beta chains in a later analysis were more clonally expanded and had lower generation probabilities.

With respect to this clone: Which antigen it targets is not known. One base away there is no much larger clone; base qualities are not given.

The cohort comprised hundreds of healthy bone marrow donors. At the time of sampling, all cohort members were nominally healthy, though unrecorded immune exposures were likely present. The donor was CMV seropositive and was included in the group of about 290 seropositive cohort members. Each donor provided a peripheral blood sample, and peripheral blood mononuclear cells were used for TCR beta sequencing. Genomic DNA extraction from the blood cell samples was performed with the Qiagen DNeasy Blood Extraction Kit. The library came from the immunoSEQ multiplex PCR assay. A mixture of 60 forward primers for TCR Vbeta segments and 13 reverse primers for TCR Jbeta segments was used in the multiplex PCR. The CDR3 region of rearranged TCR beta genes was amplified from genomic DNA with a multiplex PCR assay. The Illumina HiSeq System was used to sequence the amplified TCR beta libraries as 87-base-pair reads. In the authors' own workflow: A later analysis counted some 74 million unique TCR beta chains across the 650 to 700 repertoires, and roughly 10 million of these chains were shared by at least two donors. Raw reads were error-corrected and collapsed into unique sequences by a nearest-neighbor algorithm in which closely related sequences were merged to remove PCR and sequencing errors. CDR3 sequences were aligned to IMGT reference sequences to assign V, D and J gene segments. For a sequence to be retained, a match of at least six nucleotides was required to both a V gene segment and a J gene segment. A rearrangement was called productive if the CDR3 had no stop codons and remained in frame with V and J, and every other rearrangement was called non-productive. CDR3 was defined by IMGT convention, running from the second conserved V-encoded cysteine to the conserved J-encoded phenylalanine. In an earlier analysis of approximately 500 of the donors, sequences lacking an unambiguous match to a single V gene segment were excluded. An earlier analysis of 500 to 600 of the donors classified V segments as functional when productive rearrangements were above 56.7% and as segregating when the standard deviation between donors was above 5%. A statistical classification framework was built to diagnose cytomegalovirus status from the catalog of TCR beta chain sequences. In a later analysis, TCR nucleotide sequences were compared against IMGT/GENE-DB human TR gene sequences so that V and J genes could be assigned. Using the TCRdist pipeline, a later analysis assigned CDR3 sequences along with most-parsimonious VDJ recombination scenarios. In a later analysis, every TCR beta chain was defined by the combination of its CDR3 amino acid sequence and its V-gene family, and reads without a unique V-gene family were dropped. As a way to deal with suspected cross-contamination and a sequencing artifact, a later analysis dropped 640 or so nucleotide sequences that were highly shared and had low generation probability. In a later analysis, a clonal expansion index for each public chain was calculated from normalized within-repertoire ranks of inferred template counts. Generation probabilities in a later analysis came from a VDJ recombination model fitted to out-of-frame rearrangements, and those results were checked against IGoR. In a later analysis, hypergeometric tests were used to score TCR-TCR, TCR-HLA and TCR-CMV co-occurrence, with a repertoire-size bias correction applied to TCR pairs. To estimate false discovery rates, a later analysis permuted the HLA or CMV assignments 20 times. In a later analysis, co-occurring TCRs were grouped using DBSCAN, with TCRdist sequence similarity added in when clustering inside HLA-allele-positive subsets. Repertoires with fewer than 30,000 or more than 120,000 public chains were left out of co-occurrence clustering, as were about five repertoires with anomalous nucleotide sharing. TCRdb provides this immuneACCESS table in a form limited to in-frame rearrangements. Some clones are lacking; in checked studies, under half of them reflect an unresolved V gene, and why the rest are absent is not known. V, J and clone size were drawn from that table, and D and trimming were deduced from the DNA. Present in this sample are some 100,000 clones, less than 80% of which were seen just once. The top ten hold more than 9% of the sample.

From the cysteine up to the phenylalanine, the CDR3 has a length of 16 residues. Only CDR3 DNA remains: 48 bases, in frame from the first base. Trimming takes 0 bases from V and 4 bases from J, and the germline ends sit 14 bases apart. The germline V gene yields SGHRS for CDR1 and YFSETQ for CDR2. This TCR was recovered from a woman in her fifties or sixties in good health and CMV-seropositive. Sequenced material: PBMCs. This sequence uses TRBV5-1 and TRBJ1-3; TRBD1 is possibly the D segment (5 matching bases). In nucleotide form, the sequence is TGCGCCAGCAGCTTGGAGTCTGACAGCAGAGGAAACACCATATATTTT. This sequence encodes CASSLESDSRGNTIYF.